The 8 T cell receptor beta chains reported below all come from one sample, sequenced in a study of blood T cell repertoires in COVID-19. TCRdb's copy holds only in-frame clones and misses some; the assay was immunoSEQ multiplex PCR. The table lists 170,000 or so clones, approximately 83% of them singletons. What was sequenced was peripheral blood. These receptors all stem from a man aged 45-60 years with active or convalescent COVID-19.

V usage is TRBV19 and J usage is TRBJ1-1; possible D gene TRBD1, 5 bases. Germline assignment: CDR1 LNHDA and CDR2 SQIVND (reference sequence). This CDR3 contains 13 residues. Between the trimmed V and J ends, which lost 7 bases and 4 bases, there was a span of 13 bases. Here the CDR3 reads CASIRPGGTEAFF. CDR3 bases: TGTGCCAGTATCCGCCCGGGGGGCACTGAAGCTTTCTTT.

This chain uses TRBV20-1 with TRBJ1-6; 7 bases map to TRBD1. CDR1 and CDR2 (germline): DFQATT, SNEGSKA (reference sequence). J gave up 12 bases and V 3 bases, and 14 bases lay outside the gene matches. This CDR3 region has 15 residues. The CDR3 DNA reads TGCAGTGCTAGTGGGGGGGCTAGACAGGGAGGACCCCTCCACTTT. It encodes CSASGGARQGGPLHF.

Only a few counts were recorded for this clone. The V and J genes are TRBV27 and TRBJ1-1; TRBD1 matches at 11 bases. V gave up 6 bases and J gave up 4 bases; unmatched junction bases: 7. Per germline, CDR1 MNHEY and CDR2 SMNVEV (reference sequence). The CDR3 runs 15 residues. The CDR3 DNA sequence: TGTGCCAGCAGGGCAGCCGGGACAGGGGGCACTGAAGCTTTCTTT. Its translation: CASRAAGTGGTEAFF.

V gene TRBV4-1 combines with J gene TRBJ1-2; D remains ambiguous. The CDR3 is 13 amino acids. V lost 4 bases, J lost 8 bases, and 14 bases lay in between. Germline CDR1 is MGHRA and CDR2 is YSYEKL. The CDR3 loop reads CASSRGAPLGYTF. The DNA for the CDR3 is TGCGCCAGCAGCCGGGGAGCCCCGCTGGGCTACACCTTC.

The rearrangement links TRBV4-2 to TRBJ1-3; possible D gene TRBD1, 6 bases. The germline V and J ends were trimmed by 7 bases and 4 bases, with 17 bases remaining between them. CDR1 and CDR2 from the germline V gene are LGHNA and YNFKEQ. The CDR3 covers 15 residues. The chain's CDR3 is CASNKNYRAGNTIYF. As DNA, the CDR3 is TGTGCCAGCAACAAAAACTACAGGGCCGGAAACACCATATATTTT.

The chain recombines TRBV7-9 with TRBJ1-6; D is perhaps TRBD1 (5 bases). This CDR3 region has 15 residues. V lost 6 bases, J lost 5 bases, and 14 bases lay in between. The germline CDR1 and CDR2 sequences are SEHNR and FQNEAQ (reference sequence). CDR3 protein: CASSQGSGNNSPLHF. The CDR3 DNA is TGTGCCAGCAGTCAAGGGTCAGGGAATAATTCACCCCTCCACTTT.

The chain couples TRBV7-2 to TRBJ1-2; 7 bases match TRBD1. From germline, CDR1 is SGHTA and CDR2 FQGNSA. The CDR3 is 15 residues long. V gave up 5 bases and J gave up 2 bases; unmatched junction bases: 8. DNA of the CDR3: TGTGCCAGCAGCGAAGCAGGGGGAATGAACTATGGCTACACCTTC. Translating it yields CASSEAGGMNYGYTF.

The CDR3 protein is CASSFPLTGTLDNSPLHF. The CDR3 bases are TGTGCCAGCAGCTTCCCCTTGACAGGGACATTGGATAATTCACCCCTCCACTTT. This chain joins TRBV5-6 and TRBJ1-6, with 7 bases aligning to TRBD1. This CDR3 has 18 amino acids. Germline CDR1 SGHDT, CDR2 YYEEEE. The junction had 13 bases not matched to a gene; V was cut back by 2 bases and J by 5 bases.